This TCR beta chain was documented in a study of shared clonotypes between healthy human individuals. With regard to this clone: Its matching antigen is unknown.

Findings of the study overall: Larger estimated richness was generally recorded for naive subsets relative to memory subsets. It was expected that sequencing depth would affect clonotype sharing among donors.

Germline lookup yields CDR1 SGHAT and CDR2 FQNNGV. The CDR3 is 15 amino acids. Trimming removed 3 bases at V and 1 base at J, with 10 bases between. Positive CCR7 selection of CD45RO-negative cells yielded the naive CD8 cells, and terminally differentiated effector memory CD45RA+ cells were excluded. Sequencing was at deep level. Sequencing was performed with immunoSEQ multiplex PCR; in TCRdb, only in-frame clones are kept and a portion is missing. Of hundreds of thousands of clones in the sample, 96% are singletons; the top ten hold less than 0.12%. This receptor was identified in a woman in her 30s in good health. Sequenced sample: naive CD8+ T cells sorted from blood. V gene TRBV11-2 combines with J gene TRBJ1-5, with D unclear. The CDR3: CASSFPQWSNQPQHF. The CDR3 DNA sequence: TGTGCCAGCAGCTTCCCCCAGTGGAGCAATCAGCCCCAGCATTTT.